The T cell receptor (beta chain) described here comes from a study of blood T cell repertoires in COVID-19. Overall study: From T cells, B-cell-depleted T cells, or PBMCs came the material, which was cDNA or gDNA.

Method: immunoSEQ multiplex PCR; TCRdb's copy keeps in-frame clones and lacks some. The data contain 150,000 or so clones, 65% to 85% of them seen just once; the ten biggest clones take up around 5%. Trimming took 2 bases from V and 5 from J; bases not matched to a gene: 8. This CDR3 is 15 amino acids long. CDR1 is MDHEN and CDR2 is SYDVKM in the germline V gene. What was sequenced was PBMCs or T cells enriched from blood (not recorded which). J is TRBJ2-7 and V is TRBV28; TRBD1 agrees at 8 bases. This sequence originates from a man aged 70 or older who had been exposed to COVID-19. The CDR3 protein is CASSLRTGIVHEQYF. The CDR3 DNA reads as TGTGCCAGCAGTTTACGGACAGGGATCGTCCACGAGCAGTACTTC.